The TCR beta chain described here comes from a study of lymphopenia after photon versus proton radiotherapy. The CDR3 is made up of 15 amino acids. Germline loops: CDR1 SEHNR, CDR2 FQNEAQ (reference sequence). The trim removed 5 bases at V and 1 base at J, leaving 1 base unmatched. Only in-frame clones appear in the TCRdb table, and some are missing; sequencing was by immunoSEQ multiplex PCR. Of some 76,000 clones in the sample, just under 95% were seen once. The sample was peripheral blood, taken from a patient treated with photon-based radiotherapy. V is TRBV7-9 and J is TRBJ2-5; 13 nucleotides match TRBD2. The TCR comes from a middle-aged woman with cholangiocarcinoma. CDR3 bases: TGTGCCAGCAGCCGACTAGCGGGGGGCCAAGAGACCCAGTACTTC. This sequence encodes CASSRLAGGQETQYF.